A selection of T cell receptor beta chains follows, all from one sample in a study of T cell responses to AZD1222 COVID-19 vaccine. Only in-frame clones appear in the TCRdb table, and some are missing; sequencing was by immunoSEQ multiplex PCR. This table has about 110,000 clones, around 90% appearing once. The material was peripheral blood, obtained 28 days after the second AZD1222 dose. These receptors originate from an adult who received the AZD1222 COVID-19 vaccine. The CDR3 runs from the conserved cysteine through the conserved F or W. The D gene is left open where the match is weak. A row's size may be missing; if present it is once, few, many or a size class.

size	V	J	D	CDR3	DNA
once	TRBV18	TRBJ2-5	TRBD2	CASSDRERGGSQETQYF	TGTGCCAGCTCAGATCGAGAGCGGGGAGGGTCCCAAGAGACCCAGTACTTC
.	TRBV19	TRBJ1-2	TRBD1	CASSISGTGGYTF	TGTGCCAGTAGTATTTCCGGGACAGGTGGCTACACCTTC
.	TRBV10-3	TRBJ1-1	.	CAISDVDTEAFF	TGTGCCATCAGTGATGTGGACACTGAAGCTTTCTTT
.	TRBV10-1	TRBJ2-4	TRBD2	CASSEKLSVVGGGLNIQYF	TGCGCCAGCAGTGAGAAACTAAGTGTCGTCGGCGGGGGGCTTAACATTCAGTACTTC
few	TRBV5-1	TRBJ1-1	.	CASSPADGLYTEAFF	TGCGCCAGCAGCCCGGCCGACGGACTGTACACTGAAGCTTTCTTT
.	TRBV28	TRBJ1-6	TRBD1	CASSSPGTGFNSPLHF	TGTGCCAGCAGCTCTCCCGGGACAGGGTTTAATTCACCCCTCCACTTT
once	TRBV12-5	TRBJ2-5	TRBD2	CASGTAPTSRVVEETQYF	TGTGCTAGTGGTACCGCCCCGACTAGCAGGGTTGTGGAAGAGACCCAGTACTTC
.	TRBV19	TRBJ1-2	.	CASSISGFGGLGANYGYTF	TGTGCCAGTAGTATATCAGGTTTCGGCGGTTTGGGGGCTAACTATGGCTACACCTTC
once	TRBV5-6	TRBJ2-5	TRBD2	CASSFVAGDLETQYF	TGTGCCAGCAGCTTCGTGGCGGGAGACTTAGAGACCCAGTACTTC
.	TRBV6-5	TRBJ1-2	.	CASSYPGNNYGYTF	TGTGCCAGCAGTTACCCAGGAAATAACTATGGCTACACCTTC
once	TRBV3-1/TRBV3-2	TRBJ2-7	.	CASSLTGRNNEQYF	TGTGCCAGCAGCCTCACGGGCCGTAACAACGAGCAGTACTTC
.	TRBV4-1	TRBJ1-2	TRBD1	CASSLPRDRVSANYGYTF	TGCGCCAGCAGCCTTCCCCGGGACAGGGTATCAGCTAACTATGGCTACACCTTC
few	TRBV6-6	TRBJ2-3	TRBD1	CASSDRGYADTQYF	TGTGCCAGCAGTGACAGGGGGTACGCAGATACGCAGTATTTT
.	TRBV5-4	TRBJ1-2	TRBD1	CASSYRDRASSGYGYTF	TGTGCCAGCAGCTACCGGGACAGGGCTAGTTCTGGCTATGGCTACACCTTC
.	TRBV6-5	TRBJ1-1	.	CASSKTVYVSPEAFF	TGTGCCAGCAGCAAGACGGTCTACGTGTCCCCTGAAGCTTTCTTT
.	TRBV6-2/TRBV6-3	TRBJ2-5	TRBD1	CASSRTGFDQETQYF	TGTGCCAGCAGCCGGACAGGGTTCGACCAAGAGACCCAGTACTTC
.	TRBV30	TRBJ1-1	.	CAWLPRNTEAFF	TGTGCCTGGCTGCCCAGGAACACTGAAGCTTTCTTT
.	TRBV9	TRBJ1-3	.	CASSRTSSSGNTIYF	TGTGCCAGCAGCCGGACGTCTAGCTCTGGAAACACCATATATTTT
.	TRBV29-1	TRBJ2-3	TRBD1	CSVDEQGTDTQYF	TGCAGCGTTGATGAACAGGGGACAGATACGCAGTATTTT
.	TRBV5-1	TRBJ1-1	.	CASSTGSTNTEAFF	TGCGCCAGCAGCACAGGGTCGACGAACACTGAAGCTTTCTTT
once	TRBV2	TRBJ1-4	TRBD1	CASTPGGTGLATNEKLFF	TGTGCCAGCACCCCAGGGGGGACAGGGCTTGCAACTAATGAAAAACTGTTTTTT
.	TRBV5-1	TRBJ1-2	TRBD1	CASRRAGTGERGGYTF	TGCGCCAGCAGACGGGCAGGGACAGGCGAGAGGGGTGGCTACACCTTC
.	TRBV6-5	TRBJ2-2	.	CASSMTANTGELFF	TGTGCCAGCAGTATGACAGCGAACACCGGGGAGCTGTTTTTT
.	TRBV5-4	TRBJ2-2	TRBD1	CASSAGDRGRTGELFF	TGTGCCAGCAGCGCCGGGGACAGGGGCCGGACCGGGGAGCTGTTTTTT
.	TRBV29-1	TRBJ2-3	.	CSAYTGSLRYF	TGCAGCGCCTACACCGGGAGTTTGCGGTATTTT
.	TRBV29-1	TRBJ2-3	TRBD1	CSVAPGTGATDTQYF	TGCAGCGTTGCCCCCGGGACAGGGGCCACAGATACGCAGTATTTT
.	TRBV7-8	TRBJ2-7	.	CASSPRDGSYEQYF	TGTGCCAGCAGCCCCCGGGACGGTTCCTACGAGCAGTACTTC